These 21 T cell receptor beta chains were all obtained from the same sample, sequenced in a study of shared clonotypes between healthy human individuals. TCRdb keeps only in-frame clones here, not all; method: immunoSEQ multiplex PCR. Of fewer than 2.5 million clones listed, approximately 93% are singletons. The source material was naive CD4+ T cells from PBMCs. Indicated subset: CD45RA+ positively selected. The receptors were gathered from a man between 18 and 35 years old in good health. Some clones in this sample may be carry-over from other donors' samples.

This chain uses TRBV10-3 with TRBJ2-2; D call uncertain. The germline CDR1 and CDR2 sequences are ENHRY and SYGVKD. Trimming shortened V by 4 bases and J by 6 bases, and 12 bases separated the two germline ends. The CDR3 loop spans 14 amino acids. The CDR3 reads CAISALESAGELFF. The CDR3 bases are TGTGCCATCAGTGCCCTAGAGTCGGCCGGGGAGCTGTTTTTT.

In DNA, the CDR3 is TGCGCCAGCAGCTTGGGGTCGGTCGTCAATGAGCAGTTCTTC. Translation gives CASSLGSVVNEQFF. The V gene is TRBV5-1, the J gene TRBJ2-1; no firm D call. The germline CDR1 and CDR2 sequences are SGHRS and YFSETQ. The CDR3 is 14 residues long. The V gene lost 0 bases and the J gene lost 6 bases, with 10 bases spanning the gap.

The rearrangement uses TRBV6-5 and TRBJ2-1; possibly TRBD2 for D (5 bases). The CDR3 loop spans 14 amino acids. The V end was cut by 6 bases, the J end by 8 bases, with 17 bases between. Germline V lookup: CDR1 MNHEY, CDR2 SVGAGI. CDR3 protein: CASRLVLRSHEQFF. In DNA form, the CDR3 reads TGTGCCAGCAGACTAGTTTTAAGGTCCCATGAGCAGTTCTTC.

DNA for the CDR3: TGTGCCAGCTCAGCTAGCGGGGGGGCTGAAGCTTTCTTT. This encodes CASSASGGAEAFF. The rearrangement uses TRBV18 and TRBJ1-1; tentative D call: TRBD1 (5 bases). The V end lost 5 bases, the J end lost 6 bases, and 13 bases lay between the germline ends. Germline V gene lookup returns CDR1 KGHSH and CDR2 LQKENI. The CDR3 length is 13 residues.

This clone was seen a few times. The rearrangement joins TRBV9 to TRBJ1-2, with TRBD1 matching 7 bases. The CDR3 totals 14 residues. Germline V gives CDR1 SGDLS, CDR2 YYNGEE. V lost 4 bases to trimming and J lost 7 bases; unmatched junction nucleotides: 10. CDR3 protein: CASSPSQGWGGYTF. CDR3 DNA: TGTGCCAGCAGCCCCTCACAGGGGTGGGGTGGCTACACCTTC.

V gene TRBV9 combines with J gene TRBJ1-4; TRBD1 might be the D (5 bases). This CDR3 is 14 amino acids long. CDR1 is SGDLS, CDR2 YYNGEE, per germline. V shed 4 bases and J shed 8 bases, with 15 bases lying between them. This CDR3 is CASSPRSQGEKLFF. The CDR3 DNA reads as TGTGCCAGCAGCCCCCGGTCCCAGGGAGAAAAACTGTTTTTT.

This clone appeared a few times. The V call is TRBV7-2, the J call TRBJ2-1, with 9 bases that match TRBD2. This CDR3 has 16 amino acids. Germline CDR1 reads SGHTA; CDR2 reads FQGNSA. V gave up 5 bases and J gave up 7 bases; unmatched junction bases: 12. The CDR3 is CASSRASGKGENEQFF. CDR3 sequence (DNA): TGTGCCAGCAGCCGCGCTAGCGGGAAAGGGGAGAATGAGCAGTTCTTC.

The genes are TRBV7-2 and TRBJ1-5; no definite D call. V lost 3 bases and J 11 bases, leaving 11 bases between the germline ends. The CDR3 is 12 amino acids. Germline V gives CDR1 SGHTA, CDR2 FQGNSA. The CDR3, as DNA: TGTGCCAGCAGCTTTGAAACGGCAGCCCAGCATTTT. Protein: CASSFETAAQHF.

The V call is TRBV4-3, the J call TRBJ2-3, with a possible D match to TRBD1 (5 bases). The germline CDR1 and CDR2 sequences are LGHNA and YSLEER. The CDR3 runs 18 residues. Trimming took 2 bases from V and 4 from J, leaving 22 bases between them. CDR3 coding DNA: TGCGCCAGCAGCCAACAGAGCCGCGAGGCAGGGCCGGCAGATACGCAGTATTTT. Translation: CASSQQSREAGPADTQYF.

This chain uses TRBV29-1 with TRBJ2-3, with a possible D match to TRBD2 (6 bases). The CDR3 sequence is 13 residues long. Trimming removed 7 bases at V and 5 bases at J, with 16 bases between. Looked up from germline, CDR1 is SQVTM and CDR2 is ANQGSEA. The CDR3 region has the DNA TGCAGCGCCGTCCGGGAGCAGAGAGATACGCAGTATTTT. It encodes CSAVREQRDTQYF.

V and J are TRBV5-1 and TRBJ1-1; D is unclear. The CDR3 length is 15 residues. Trimming cost V 4 bases and J 4 bases, with 17 bases left between them. Germline V gene data show CDR1 as SGHRS and CDR2 as YFSETQ. CDR3 DNA: TGCGCCAGCAGCGAAGGGTCCCGTCGAATCACTGAAGCTTTCTTT. Amino acid sequence: CASSEGSRRITEAFF.

The chain is built from TRBV7-9 and TRBJ2-5; D remains ambiguous. CDR1 is SEHNR and CDR2 is FQNEAQ in the germline V gene (reference sequence). Trimming cost V 1 base and J 5 bases, with 14 bases left between them. The CDR3 sequence is 15 residues long. The CDR3 loop is CASSLDANAGETQYF. CDR3 in DNA: TGTGCCAGCAGCTTAGACGCTAACGCTGGGGAGACCCAGTACTTC.

The CDR3 spells CASSLLQGTGELFF. In DNA, the CDR3 is TGTGCCAGCAGCTTACTTCAGGGCACCGGGGAGCTGTTTTTT. V is TRBV7-9 and J is TRBJ2-2, with D tentatively TRBD1 (5 bases). Germline CDR1 reads SEHNR; CDR2 reads FQNEAQ (reference sequence). The CDR3 covers 14 residues. V was shortened by 2 bases and J by 4 bases, with 8 bases between the two germline ends.

The chain combines TRBV7-8 with TRBJ2-7; either TRBD1 or TRBD2 may supply D (5 bases each). The CDR3 sequence is 14 residues long. Trimming took off 3 bases at V and 1 base at J, with 10 bases between the two ends. CDR1 and CDR2 from the germline V gene are SGHVS and FQNEAQ. In DNA form, the CDR3 reads TGTGCCAGCAGCTTGTTTGAGGGGTCCTACGAGCAGTACTTC. It specifies CASSLFEGSYEQYF.

This clone was seen just once. This chain joins TRBV5-1 and TRBJ2-3; 11 nucleotides match TRBD2. Germline-derived CDR1 and CDR2 are SGHRS and YFSETQ. The CDR3 totals 21 residues. J gave up 2 bases and V 3 bases, and 20 bases lay outside the gene matches. CDR3 coding DNA: TGCGCCAGCAGCTCTATTAAGGGGACTAGCGGAGGGGGTGGTACCACAGATACGCAGTATTTT. It encodes CASSSIKGTSGGGGTTDTQYF.

The J gene is TRBJ2-7, the V gene TRBV5-1; 9 positions agree with TRBD1. Trimming took 4 bases from V and 5 from J; bases not matched to a gene: 10. Germline V lookup: CDR1 SGHRS, CDR2 YFSETQ. This CDR3 has 15 amino acids. The CDR3 DNA is TGCGCCAGCAGCACCGGACAGGGGAGCGGCCACGAGCAGTACTTC. Protein product: CASSTGQGSGHEQYF.

The chain carries TRBV27 and TRBJ1-2; 12 bases agree with TRBD1. The CDR3 covers 13 residues. V dropped 7 bases and J dropped 8; count of bases not matched to a gene: 5. The germline CDR1 and CDR2 sequences are MNHEY and SMNVEV (reference sequence). Written as DNA, the CDR3 is TGTGCCAGCAAGGGGACAGGGGGCGGCGGCTACACCTTC. Its translation is CASKGTGGGGYTF.

In the case of this clone: This CDR3 is also generated by other DNA sequences in the sample. The chain is built from TRBV11-3 and TRBJ2-5; D is perhaps TRBD2 (5 bases). Germline values: CDR1 SGHNT, CDR2 YENEEA. V was shortened by 3 bases and J by 2 bases, with 7 bases between the two germline ends. This CDR3 spans 13 amino acids. In DNA form, the CDR3 reads TGTGCCAGCAGCTTCCGGGGACAAGAGACCCAGTACTTC. As protein: CASSFRGQETQYF.

The chain carries TRBV5-1 and TRBJ1-2; D uncertain. Germline V gene sequence: CDR1 SGHRS, CDR2 YFSETQ. V dropped 0 bases and J dropped 8 bases, with 17 bases sitting between them. CDR3 size: 15 residues. The CDR3 sequence is CASSLGPRSSGGYTF. CDR3 in DNA: TGCGCCAGCAGCTTGGGGCCTCGGTCCTCGGGGGGCTACACCTTC. The complete variable domain, with remaining parts taken from reference TRBV5-1 and TRBJ1-2, reads KAGVTQTPRYLIKTRGQQVTLSCSPISGHRSVSWYQQTPGQGLQFLFEYFSETQRNKGNFPGRFSGRQFSNSRSEMNVSTLELGDSALYLCASSLGPRSSGGYTFGSGTRLTVV.

This chain links TRBV4-2 with TRBJ2-1, with 8 bases aligning to TRBD2. The germline V gene has CDR1 LGHNA and CDR2 YNFKEQ. The CDR3 extends over 15 amino acids. Germline trimming cut 3 bases from V and 2 bases from J; bases unmatched to any gene: 3. For the CDR3, the DNA is TGTGCCAGCAGCCAGGTTAGCGGGACCTACAATGAGCAGTTCTTC. Amino acid sequence: CASSQVSGTYNEQFF.

The chain is built from TRBV14 and TRBJ2-1, with 12 nucleotides matching TRBD2. Germline V lookup: CDR1 SGHDN, CDR2 FVKESK. Germline trimming cut 8 bases from V and 7 bases from J; bases unmatched to any gene: 9. This CDR3 contains 15 residues. This chain's CDR3 is CASDRMTSGRNEQFF. CDR3 coding DNA: TGTGCCAGCGACAGGATGACTAGCGGGAGAAATGAGCAGTTCTTC. The full variable domain, its missing parts supplied by reference TRBV14 and TRBJ2-1, is EAGVTQFPSHSVIEKGQTVTLRCDPISGHDNLYWYRRVMGKEIKFLLHFVKESKQDESGMPNNRFLAERTGGTYSTLKVQPAELEDSGVYFCASDRMTSGRNEQFFGPGTRLTVL.